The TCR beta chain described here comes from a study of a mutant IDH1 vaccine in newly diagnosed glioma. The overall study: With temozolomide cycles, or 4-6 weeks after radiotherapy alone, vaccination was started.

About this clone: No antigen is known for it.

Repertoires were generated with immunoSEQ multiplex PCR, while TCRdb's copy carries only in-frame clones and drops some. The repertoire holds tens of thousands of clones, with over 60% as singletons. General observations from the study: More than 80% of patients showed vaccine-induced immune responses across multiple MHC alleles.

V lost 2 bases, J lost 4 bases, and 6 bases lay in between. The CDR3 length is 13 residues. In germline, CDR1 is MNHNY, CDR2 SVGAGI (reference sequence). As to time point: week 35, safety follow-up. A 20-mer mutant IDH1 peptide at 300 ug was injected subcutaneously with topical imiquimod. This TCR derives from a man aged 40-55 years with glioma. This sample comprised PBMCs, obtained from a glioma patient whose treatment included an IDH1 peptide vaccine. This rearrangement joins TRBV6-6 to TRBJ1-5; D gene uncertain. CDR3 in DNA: TGTGCCAGCAGTTACGGGGAAAATCAGCCCCAGCATTTT. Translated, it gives CASSYGENQPQHF.